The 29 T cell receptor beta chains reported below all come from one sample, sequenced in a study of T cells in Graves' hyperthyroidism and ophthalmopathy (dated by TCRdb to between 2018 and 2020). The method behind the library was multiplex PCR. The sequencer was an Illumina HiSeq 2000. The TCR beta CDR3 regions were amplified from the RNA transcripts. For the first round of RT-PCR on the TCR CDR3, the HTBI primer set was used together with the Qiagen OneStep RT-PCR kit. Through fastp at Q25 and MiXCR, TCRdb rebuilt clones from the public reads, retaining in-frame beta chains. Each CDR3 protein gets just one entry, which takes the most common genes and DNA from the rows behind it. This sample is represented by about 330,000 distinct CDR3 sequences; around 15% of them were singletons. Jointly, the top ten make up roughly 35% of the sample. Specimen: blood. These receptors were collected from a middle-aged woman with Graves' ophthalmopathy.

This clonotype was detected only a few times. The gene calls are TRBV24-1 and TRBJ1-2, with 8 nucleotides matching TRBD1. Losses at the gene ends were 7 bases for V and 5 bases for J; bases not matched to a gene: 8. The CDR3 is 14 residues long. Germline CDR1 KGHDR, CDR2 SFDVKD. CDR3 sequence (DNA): TGTGCCACCAGCGCAGGGGGCATTGGTTATGGCTACACCTTC. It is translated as CATSAGGIGYGYTF.

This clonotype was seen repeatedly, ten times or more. The CDR3 reads CASRRTSGTYEQYF. CDR3 nucleotides: TGTGCCAGCAGAAGGACTAGCGGCACCTACGAGCAGTACTTC. The chain carries TRBV12-3 or TRBV12-4 and TRBJ2-7; 10 bases are a match to TRBD2. The CDR3 has 14 residues. With V trimmed by 6 bases and J by 2 bases, 4 bases remained unmatched.

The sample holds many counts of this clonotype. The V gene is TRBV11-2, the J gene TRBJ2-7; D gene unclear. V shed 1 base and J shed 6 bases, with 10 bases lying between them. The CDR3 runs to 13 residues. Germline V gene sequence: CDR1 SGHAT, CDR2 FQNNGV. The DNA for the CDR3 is TGTGCCAGCAGCTTAGGCCCAGCTGGCGAGCAGTACTTC. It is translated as CASSLGPAGEQYF.

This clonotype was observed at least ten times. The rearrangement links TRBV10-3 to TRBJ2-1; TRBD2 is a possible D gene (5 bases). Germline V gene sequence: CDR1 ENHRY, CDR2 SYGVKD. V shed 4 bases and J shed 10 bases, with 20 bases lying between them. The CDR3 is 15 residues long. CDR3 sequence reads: CAISGRERSPREQFF. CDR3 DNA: TGTGCCATCAGTGGCCGCGAGCGGAGTCCTCGGGAGCAGTTCTTC.

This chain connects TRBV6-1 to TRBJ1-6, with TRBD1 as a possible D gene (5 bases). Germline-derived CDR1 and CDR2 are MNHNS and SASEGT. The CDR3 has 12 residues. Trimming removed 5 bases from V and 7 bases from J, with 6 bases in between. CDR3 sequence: CASSHRNSPLHF. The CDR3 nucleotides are TGTGCCAGCAGTCACAGGAATTCACCCCTCCACTTT.

DNA of the CDR3: TGTGCCAGCAGTCCGGCCAGCGTAACTTCACCCCTCCACTTT. Protein product: CASSPASVTSPLHF. The chain links TRBV28 to TRBJ1-6; D unclear. The CDR3 has 14 residues. Trimming stripped 5 bases from V and 9 bases from J, with 14 bases between. Germline-derived CDR1 and CDR2 are MDHEN and SYDVKM.

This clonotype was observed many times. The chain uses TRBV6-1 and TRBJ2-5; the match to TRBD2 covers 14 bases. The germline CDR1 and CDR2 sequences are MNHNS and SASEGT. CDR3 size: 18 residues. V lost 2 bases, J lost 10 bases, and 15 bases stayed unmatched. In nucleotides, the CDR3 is TGTGCCAGCAGTGAATCGGGACTAGCGGGGGCTTCAAGTGGAGTCCAGTACTTC. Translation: CASSESGLAGASSGVQYF.

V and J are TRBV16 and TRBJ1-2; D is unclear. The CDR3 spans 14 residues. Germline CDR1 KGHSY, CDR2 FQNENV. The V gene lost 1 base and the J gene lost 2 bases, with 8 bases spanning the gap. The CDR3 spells CASSQLSTNYGYTF. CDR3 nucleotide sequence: TGTGCCAGCAGCCAATTAAGTACCAACTATGGCTACACCTTC.

CDR3: CASSSGEWYEQYF. The CDR3 nucleotides are TGCGCCAGCAGCTCAGGGGAGTGGTACGAGCAGTACTTC. The J gene is TRBJ2-7, the V gene TRBV5-1; maybe TRBD1 (6 bases). With 3 bases removed from V and 4 bases from J, the gap between germline ends came to 11 bases. This CDR3 spans 13 amino acids. Germline V gene sequence: CDR1 SGHRS, CDR2 YFSETQ.

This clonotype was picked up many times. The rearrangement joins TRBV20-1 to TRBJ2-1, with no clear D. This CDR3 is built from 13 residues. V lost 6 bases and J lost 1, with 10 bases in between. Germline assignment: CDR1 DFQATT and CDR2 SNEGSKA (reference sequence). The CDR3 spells CSANRGSYNEQFF. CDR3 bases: TGCAGTGCCAACCGCGGTTCCTACAATGAGCAGTTCTTC.

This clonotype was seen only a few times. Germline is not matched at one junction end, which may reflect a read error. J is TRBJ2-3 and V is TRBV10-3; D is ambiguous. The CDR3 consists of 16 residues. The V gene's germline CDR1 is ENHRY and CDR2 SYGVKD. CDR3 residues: CAITRRWTFPTDTQYF. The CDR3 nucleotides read TGTGCCATCACCCGACGTTGGACCTTTCCCACAGATACTCAGTATTTT.

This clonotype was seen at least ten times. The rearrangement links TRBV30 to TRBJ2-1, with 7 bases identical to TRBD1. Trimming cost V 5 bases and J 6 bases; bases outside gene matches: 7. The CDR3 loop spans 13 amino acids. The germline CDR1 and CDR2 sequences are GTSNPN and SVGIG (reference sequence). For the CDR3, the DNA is TGTGCCTGGGCTAGGGGGCTGATCAATGAGCAGTTCTTC. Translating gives CAWARGLINEQFF. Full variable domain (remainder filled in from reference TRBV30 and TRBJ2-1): SQTIHQWPATLVQPVGSPLSLECTVEGTSNPNLYWYRQAAGRGLQLLFYSVGIGQISSEVPQNLSASRPQDRQFILSSKKLLLSDSGFYLCAWARGLINEQFFGPGTRLTVL.

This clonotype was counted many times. CDR3: CASSFRGSTEAFF. The CDR3 nucleotides are TGTGCCAGCAGTTTTAGGGGTAGCACTGAAGCTTTCTTT. The chain carries TRBV27 and TRBJ1-1; possible D gene TRBD1, 5 bases. CDR3 length equals 13 residues. V lost 3 bases to trimming and J lost 4 bases, with 9 bases between them. The germline CDR1 and CDR2 sequences are MNHEY and SMNVEV (reference sequence).

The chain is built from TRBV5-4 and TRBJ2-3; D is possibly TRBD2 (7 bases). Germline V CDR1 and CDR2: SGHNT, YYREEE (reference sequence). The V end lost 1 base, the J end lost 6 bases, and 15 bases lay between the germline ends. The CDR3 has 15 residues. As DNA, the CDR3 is TGTGCCAGCAGCTTGAGTCAGGGGAGGGGGGATACGCAGTATTTT. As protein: CASSLSQGRGDTQYF.

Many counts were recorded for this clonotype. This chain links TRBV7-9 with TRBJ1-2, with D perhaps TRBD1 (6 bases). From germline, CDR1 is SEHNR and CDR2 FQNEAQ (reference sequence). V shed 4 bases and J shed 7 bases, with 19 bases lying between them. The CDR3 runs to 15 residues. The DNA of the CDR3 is TGTGCCAGCAGCTCACCTTCTCACTGGACAGCTGGCTACACCTTC. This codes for CASSSPSHWTAGYTF.

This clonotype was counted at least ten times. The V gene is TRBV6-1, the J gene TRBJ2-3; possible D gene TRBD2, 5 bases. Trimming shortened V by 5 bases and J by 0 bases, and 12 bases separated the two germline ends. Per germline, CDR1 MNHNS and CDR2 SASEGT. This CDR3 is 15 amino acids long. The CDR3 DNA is TGTGCCAGCAGTAACCGGGGTACTAGCACAGATACGCAGTATTTT. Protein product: CASSNRGTSTDTQYF.

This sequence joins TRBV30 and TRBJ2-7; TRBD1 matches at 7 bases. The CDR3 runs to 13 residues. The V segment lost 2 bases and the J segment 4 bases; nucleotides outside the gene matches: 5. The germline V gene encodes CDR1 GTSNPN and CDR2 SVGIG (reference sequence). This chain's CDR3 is CAWSKGARYEQYF. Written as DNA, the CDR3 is TGTGCCTGGAGTAAGGGGGCGAGGTACGAGCAGTACTTC. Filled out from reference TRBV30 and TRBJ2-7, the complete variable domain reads SQTIHQWPATLVQPVGSPLSLECTVEGTSNPNLYWYRQAAGRGLQLLFYSVGIGQISSEVPQNLSASRPQDRQFILSSKKLLLSDSGFYLCAWSKGARYEQYFGPGTRLTVT.

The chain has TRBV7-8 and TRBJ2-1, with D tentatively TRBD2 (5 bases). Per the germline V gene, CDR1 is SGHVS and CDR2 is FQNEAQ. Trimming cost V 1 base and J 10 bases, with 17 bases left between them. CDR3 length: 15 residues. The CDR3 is CASSLGGLYISEQFF. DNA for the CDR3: TGTGCCAGCAGCTTAGGAGGACTCTACATATCAGAGCAGTTCTTC.

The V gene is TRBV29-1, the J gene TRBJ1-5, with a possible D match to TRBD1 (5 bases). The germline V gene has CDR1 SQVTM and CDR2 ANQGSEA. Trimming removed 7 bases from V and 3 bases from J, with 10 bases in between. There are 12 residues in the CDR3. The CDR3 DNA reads TGCAGCGCTCAGGACACCAATCAGCCCCAGCATTTT. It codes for CSAQDTNQPQHF.

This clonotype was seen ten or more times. The CDR3 is CASSAYSPGGPRLNYGYTF. The CDR3 DNA sequence: TGTGCCAGCAGTGCCTACTCGCCAGGGGGCCCTCGACTGAACTATGGCTACACCTTC. V and J are TRBV27 and TRBJ1-2, with TRBD1 identical over 8 bases. Germline values: CDR1 MNHEY, CDR2 SMNVEV (reference sequence). This CDR3 comprises 19 residues. V shed 5 bases, J shed 2 bases, and the junction held 19 bases outside the gene matches.

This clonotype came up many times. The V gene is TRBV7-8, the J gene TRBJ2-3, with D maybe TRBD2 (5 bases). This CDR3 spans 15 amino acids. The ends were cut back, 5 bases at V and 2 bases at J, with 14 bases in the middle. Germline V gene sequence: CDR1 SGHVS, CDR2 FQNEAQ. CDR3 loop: CASSPDGLFTDTQYF. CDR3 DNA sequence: TGTGCCAGCAGCCCCGATGGACTGTTCACAGATACGCAGTATTTT.

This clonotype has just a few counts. The CDR3 coding sequence is TGTGCCAGCAGCTCCTTGAAGGGGTCTTCCTATAATTCACCCCTCCACTTT. Translation gives CASSSLKGSSYNSPLHF. The chain joins TRBV7-9 to TRBJ1-6; possible D gene TRBD1, 5 bases. Trimming removed 4 bases at V and 1 base at J, with 14 bases between. Germline CDR1 reads SEHNR; CDR2 reads FQNEAQ (reference sequence). There are 17 residues in the CDR3.

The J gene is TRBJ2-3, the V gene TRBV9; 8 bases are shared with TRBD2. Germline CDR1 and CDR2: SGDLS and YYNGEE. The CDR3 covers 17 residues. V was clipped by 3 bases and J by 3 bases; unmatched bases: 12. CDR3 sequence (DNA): TGTGCCAGCAGCGGACCGCCGGGAGGGATCGAAACAGATACGCAGTATTTT. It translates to CASSGPPGGIETDTQYF.

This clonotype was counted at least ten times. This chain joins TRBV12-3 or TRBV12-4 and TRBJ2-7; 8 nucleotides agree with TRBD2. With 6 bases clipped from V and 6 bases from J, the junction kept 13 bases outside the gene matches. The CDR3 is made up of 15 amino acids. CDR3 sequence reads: CASRRDIGAGGEQYF. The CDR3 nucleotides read TGTGCCAGCAGACGCGATATTGGCGCGGGGGGCGAGCAGTACTTC.

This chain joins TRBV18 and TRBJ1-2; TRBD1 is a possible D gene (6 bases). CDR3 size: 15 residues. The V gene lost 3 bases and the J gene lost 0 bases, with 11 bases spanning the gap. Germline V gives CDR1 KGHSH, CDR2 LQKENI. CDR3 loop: CASSPQTGPNYGYTF. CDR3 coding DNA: TGTGCCAGCTCACCCCAGACAGGACCTAACTATGGCTACACCTTC.

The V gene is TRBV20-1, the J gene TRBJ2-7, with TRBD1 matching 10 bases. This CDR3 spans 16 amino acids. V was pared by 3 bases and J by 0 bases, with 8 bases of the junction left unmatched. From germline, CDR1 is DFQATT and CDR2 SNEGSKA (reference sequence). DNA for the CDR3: TGCAGTGCTAGGGCTACTGGGACAGGGGACTCCTACGAGCAGTACTTC. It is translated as CSARATGTGDSYEQYF.

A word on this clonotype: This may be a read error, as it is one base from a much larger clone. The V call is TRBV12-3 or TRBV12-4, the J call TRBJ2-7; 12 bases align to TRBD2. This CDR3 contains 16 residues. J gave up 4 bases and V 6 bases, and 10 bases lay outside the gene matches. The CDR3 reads CASSMGLAGAPYEQYF. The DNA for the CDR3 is TGTGCCAGCAGCATGGGACTAGCGGGTGCCCCTTACGAGCAGTACTTC.

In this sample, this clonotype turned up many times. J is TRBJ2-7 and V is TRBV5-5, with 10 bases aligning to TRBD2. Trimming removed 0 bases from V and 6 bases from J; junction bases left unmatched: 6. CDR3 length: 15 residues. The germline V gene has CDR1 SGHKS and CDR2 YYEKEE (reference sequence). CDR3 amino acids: CASSLVLAGVREQYF. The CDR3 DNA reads TGTGCCAGCAGCTTGGTTCTAGCGGGAGTACGCGAGCAGTACTTC. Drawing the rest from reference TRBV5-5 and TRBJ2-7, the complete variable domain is DAGVTQSPTHLIKTRGQQVTLRCSPISGHKSVSWYQQVLGQGPQFIFQYYEKEERGRGNFPDRFSARQFPNYSSELNVNALLLGDSALYLCASSLVLAGVREQYFGPGTRLTVT.

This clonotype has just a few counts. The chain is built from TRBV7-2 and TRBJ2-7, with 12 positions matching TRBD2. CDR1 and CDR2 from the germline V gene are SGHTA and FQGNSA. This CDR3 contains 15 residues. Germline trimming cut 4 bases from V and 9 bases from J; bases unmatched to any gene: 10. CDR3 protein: CASSSTSGGRESQYF. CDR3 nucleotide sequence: TGTGCCAGCAGCTCGACTAGCGGGGGTCGTGAGTCGCAGTACTTC. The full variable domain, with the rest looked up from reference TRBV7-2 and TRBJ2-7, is GAGVSQSPSNKVTEKGKDVELRCDPISGHTALYWYRQSLGQGLEFLIYFQGNSAPDKSGLPSDRFSAERTGGSVSTLTIQRTQQEDSAVYLCASSSTSGGRESQYFGPGTRLTVT.